This TCR beta chain was recovered during a study of shared clonotypes between healthy human individuals. All donors were Caucasian adults living in Nashville, Tennessee. A split of CD4+ cells into CD45RA+ naive and CD45RA-negative memory subsets was performed. Profiling relied on immunoSEQ multiplex PCR, and the TCRdb table lists in-frame clones only, not all of them. The sample has about 2.5 million clones, about 90% seen once. The sequenced material came from naive CD4+ T cells from PBMCs. The subset: CD45RA+ positively selected. This TCR derives from a man aged 18 to 30 in good health. Some clones in this sample may be carry-over from other donors' samples.

CDR3 bases: TGCGCCAGCAGCTTGGGGGCCGGGACAGGGTTCACCGGGGAGCTGTTTTTT. This gives the protein CASSLGAGTGFTGELFF. The chain couples TRBV5-1 to TRBJ2-2; TRBD1 agrees at 9 bases. This CDR3 contains 17 residues. Germline trimming cut 0 bases from V and 4 bases from J; bases unmatched to any gene: 7. Germline assignment: CDR1 SGHRS and CDR2 YFSETQ. Based on the CDR3 plus reference TRBV5-1 and TRBJ2-2, the full variable domain is KAGVTQTPRYLIKTRGQQVTLSCSPISGHRSVSWYQQTPGQGLQFLFEYFSETQRNKGNFPGRFSGRQFSNSRSEMNVSTLELGDSALYLCASSLGAGTGFTGELFFGEGSRLTVL.